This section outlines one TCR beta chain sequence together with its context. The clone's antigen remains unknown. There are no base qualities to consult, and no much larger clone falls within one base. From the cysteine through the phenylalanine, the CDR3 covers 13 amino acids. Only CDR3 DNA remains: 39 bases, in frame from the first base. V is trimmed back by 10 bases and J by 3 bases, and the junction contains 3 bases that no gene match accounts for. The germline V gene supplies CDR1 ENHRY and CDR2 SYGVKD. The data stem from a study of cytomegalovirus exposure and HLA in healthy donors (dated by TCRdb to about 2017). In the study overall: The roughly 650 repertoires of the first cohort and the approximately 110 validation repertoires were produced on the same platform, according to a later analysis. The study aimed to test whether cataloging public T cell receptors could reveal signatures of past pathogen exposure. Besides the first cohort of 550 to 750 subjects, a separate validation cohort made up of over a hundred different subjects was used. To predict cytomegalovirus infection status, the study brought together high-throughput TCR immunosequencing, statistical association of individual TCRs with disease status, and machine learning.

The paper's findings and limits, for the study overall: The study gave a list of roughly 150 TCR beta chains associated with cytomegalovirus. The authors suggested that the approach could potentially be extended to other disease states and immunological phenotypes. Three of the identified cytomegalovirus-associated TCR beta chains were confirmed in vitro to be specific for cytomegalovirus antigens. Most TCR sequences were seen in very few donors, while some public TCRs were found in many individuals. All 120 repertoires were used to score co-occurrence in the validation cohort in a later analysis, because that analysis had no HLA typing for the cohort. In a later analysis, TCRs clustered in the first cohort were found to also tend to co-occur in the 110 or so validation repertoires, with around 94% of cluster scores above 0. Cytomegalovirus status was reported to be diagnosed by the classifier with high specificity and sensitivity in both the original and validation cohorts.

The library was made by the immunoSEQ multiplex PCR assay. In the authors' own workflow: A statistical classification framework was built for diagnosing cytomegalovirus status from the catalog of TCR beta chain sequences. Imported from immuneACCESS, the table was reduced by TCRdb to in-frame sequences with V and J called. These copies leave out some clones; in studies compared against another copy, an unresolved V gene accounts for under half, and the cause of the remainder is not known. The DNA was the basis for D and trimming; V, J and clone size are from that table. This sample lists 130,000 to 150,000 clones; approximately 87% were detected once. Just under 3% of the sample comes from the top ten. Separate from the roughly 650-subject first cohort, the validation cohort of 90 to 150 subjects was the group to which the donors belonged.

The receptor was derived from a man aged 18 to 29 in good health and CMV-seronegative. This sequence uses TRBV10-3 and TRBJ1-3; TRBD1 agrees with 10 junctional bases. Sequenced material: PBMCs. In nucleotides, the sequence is TGTGCCAACGGACAGGGGGATGGAAACACCATATATTTT. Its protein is CANGQGDGNTIYF.